These 21 T cell receptor beta chains were sequenced from one sample in a study of T cells in Graves' hyperthyroidism and ophthalmopathy. TCR beta CDR3 sequences were amplified from RNA transcripts. Using the HTBI primer set, a first-round RT-PCR was run on the TCR CDR3. TCRdb processed the multiplex PCR reads anew with MiXCR; each CDR3 protein has one entry. Altogether under 400,000 distinct CDR3 sequences are present, roughly 17% being singletons, with the ten largest covering roughly a third. Sequenced: blood. These receptors were taken from a man aged 25-45 years with Graves' hyperthyroidism.

This clonotype came up many times. The gene calls are TRBV28 and TRBJ2-1; the D gene could be TRBD1 or TRBD2 (5 bases each). The CDR3 spans 18 residues. V was pared by 1 base and J by 4 bases, with 20 bases between. Germline V gene data show CDR1 as MDHEN and CDR2 as SYDVKM. The CDR3 spells CASSLSGRTLRLYNEQFF. In nucleotides, the CDR3 is TGTGCCAGCAGTTTATCGGGGCGTACCCTCCGTTTGTACAATGAGCAGTTCTTC.

A few counts support this clonotype. The CDR3 DNA follows: TGTGCCAGCAACCGGGAGGGCCCACGAACCGGGGAGCTGTTTTTT. Its translation: CASNREGPRTGELFF. The chain employs TRBV16 and TRBJ2-2, with 8 bases that match TRBD2. Germline V gene sequence: CDR1 KGHSY, CDR2 FQNENV. V shed 7 bases and J 5 bases; nucleotides not matched to a gene: 9. There are 15 residues in the CDR3.

This clonotype was picked up many times. J is TRBJ2-5 and V is TRBV12-3 or TRBV12-4, with TRBD2 matching 10 bases. The ends lost 5 bases at V and 5 bases at J; junction bases unmatched: 11. The CDR3 loop spans 16 amino acids. The DNA of the CDR3 is TGTGCCAGCAGTCCAACAGCGGGAGGGGCCCCGGAGACCCAGTACTTC. Protein sequence: CASSPTAGGAPETQYF.

This clonotype was detected ten times or more. This chain links TRBV20-1 with TRBJ1-6; D unclear. The V gene lost 3 bases and the J gene lost 7 bases, with 7 bases spanning the gap. In germline, CDR1 is DFQATT, CDR2 SNEGSKA (reference sequence). The CDR3 is 12 amino acids. CDR3 sequence reads: CSASQNNSPLHF. In DNA, the CDR3 is TGCAGTGCTAGCCAAAACAATTCACCCCTCCACTTT.

This clonotype has a handful of counts. The chain combines TRBV9 with TRBJ1-2; no firm D call. Germline V CDR1 and CDR2: SGDLS, YYNGEE. The CDR3 contains 14 residues. Trimming stripped 4 bases from V and 7 bases from J, with 17 bases between. In DNA, the CDR3 is TGTGCCAGCAGCCCCGAGCTAGGGTACAGTGGCTACACCTTC. This codes for CASSPELGYSGYTF.

This clonotype occurred many times. This sequence joins TRBV27 and TRBJ1-1, with TRBD1 matching over 7 bases. V gave up 5 bases and J gave up 8 bases; unmatched junction bases: 5. The CDR3 has 12 residues. The germline gives CDR1 MNHEY, CDR2 SMNVEV (reference sequence). The CDR3 is CASSQIQGEAFF. CDR3 nucleotide sequence: TGTGCCAGCAGTCAAATACAGGGGGAAGCTTTCTTT.

This clonotype showed up many times. The chain recombines TRBV20-1 with TRBJ1-1, with 7 nucleotides matching TRBD1. The J segment lost 1 base and the V segment lost 3 bases, leaving 11 bases of the junction unmatched. Germline values: CDR1 DFQATT, CDR2 SNEGSKA (reference sequence). This CDR3 has 16 residues. CDR3 sequence: CSASPIGRQGNTEAFF. The CDR3 coding sequence is TGCAGTGCTAGCCCTATCGGAAGACAGGGGAACACTGAAGCTTTCTTT.

This clonotype has a handful of counts. The CDR3 sequence: CATSLRGYYNEQFF. As DNA, the CDR3 is TGTGCCACCAGTCTGCGGGGGTACTACAATGAGCAGTTCTTC. The V and J genes are TRBV24-1 and TRBJ2-1, with 7 bases that match TRBD2. The CDR3 is 14 amino acids. Germline trimming cut 6 bases from V and 3 bases from J; bases unmatched to any gene: 4. CDR1 is KGHDR and CDR2 is SFDVKD in the germline V gene.

This clonotype was counted between two and nine times. The V and J genes are TRBV7-2 and TRBJ2-1; D not certain. Deletions cut 3 bases from V and 5 bases from J, with 11 bases between. The CDR3 runs 14 residues. Per germline, CDR1 SGHTA and CDR2 FQGNSA. The CDR3 coding sequence is TGTGCCAGCAGCTTTATTTCTAGTGACAATGAGCAGTTCTTC. It encodes CASSFISSDNEQFF.

In its sample, this clonotype was seen many times. The DNA is omitted, as the CDR3 cannot be located on it reliably, and the CDR3 follows TCRdb's listing. V and J are TRBV2 and TRBJ1-5; the D call in the table, TRBD1, was not verified against the DNA. The germline CDR1 and CDR2 sequences are SNHLY and FYNNEI. Inclusive of both ends, the CDR3 amounts to 14 amino acids. The CDR3 is CASSSSGPNQPQHF.

This clonotype was picked up a small number of times. This rearrangement joins TRBV19 to TRBJ1-1; 7 bases fit TRBD1. J was trimmed by 5 bases and V by 2 bases; bases with no gene match: 5. The germline CDR1 and CDR2 sequences are LNHDA and SQIVND (reference sequence). The CDR3 has 14 amino acids. CDR3 bases: TGTGCCAGTAGTATATATGACAGGGAGACTGAAGCTTTCTTT. Residues: CASSIYDRETEAFF.

Ten or more counts support this clonotype. V is TRBV7-9 and J is TRBJ1-1; 7 bases are shared with TRBD1. CDR1 and CDR2 from the germline V gene are SEHNR and FQNEAQ (reference sequence). J lost 1 base, V lost 5 bases, and 1 base had no gene match. The CDR3 sequence is 13 residues long. DNA of the CDR3: TGTGCCAGCAGCCGACAGGGGAACACTGAAGCTTTCTTT. Amino acids: CASSRQGNTEAFF.

This clonotype occurred many times. The chain uses TRBV28 and TRBJ1-1; possibly TRBD1 for D (5 bases). Germline V lookup: CDR1 MDHEN, CDR2 SYDVKM. V lost 2 bases and J 1 base, leaving 8 bases between the germline ends. The CDR3 has 14 residues. The CDR3 DNA reads TGTGCCAGCAGTTTACGGGGCCCGAACACTGAAGCTTTCTTT. Encoded protein: CASSLRGPNTEAFF.

V is TRBV20-1 and J is TRBJ2-7, with D perhaps given as TRBD1 or TRBD2 (5 bases each). CDR3 length: 14 residues. CDR1 is DFQATT and CDR2 is SNEGSKA in the germline V gene (reference sequence). V lost 6 bases to trimming and J lost 2 bases, with 17 bases between them. The chain's CDR3 is CSATPPGTPYEQYF. CDR3 DNA: TGCAGTGCGACTCCTCCCGGGACCCCCTACGAGCAGTACTTC.

The V gene is TRBV20-1, the J gene TRBJ1-5, with 9 bases lining up with TRBD1. The V and J ends lost 6 bases and 4 bases, in that order; junction bases with no gene match: 13. CDR1 and CDR2 from the germline V gene are DFQATT and SNEGSKA (reference sequence). This CDR3 is built from 16 residues. CDR3 coding DNA: TGCAGTGCCTTCCCCACAGGGGGCATCGGGAATCAGCCCCAGCATTTT. This sequence encodes CSAFPTGGIGNQPQHF.

This clonotype was detected ten times or more. The J gene is TRBJ2-7, the V gene TRBV12-3 or TRBV12-4, with 7 bases fitting TRBD1. CDR3 size: 12 residues. V shed 4 bases and J 6 bases; nucleotides not matched to a gene: 3. CDR3 amino acids: CASSSTGSEQYF. The CDR3 nucleotides read TGTGCCAGCAGTTCGACAGGGTCCGAGCAGTACTTC.

The sample holds many counts of this clonotype. The rearrangement uses TRBV30 and TRBJ1-1; D is unresolved. This CDR3 region has 13 residues. Germline V lookup: CDR1 GTSNPN, CDR2 SVGIG (reference sequence). Trimming pared 0 bases from V and 3 bases from J, leaving 8 bases between. Here the CDR3 reads CAWSVLGDTEAFF. The CDR3, as DNA: TGTGCCTGGAGTGTACTTGGGGACACTGAAGCTTTCTTT. The full variable domain, completed using reference TRBV30 and TRBJ1-1, is SQTIHQWPATLVQPVGSPLSLECTVEGTSNPNLYWYRQAAGRGLQLLFYSVGIGQISSEVPQNLSASRPQDRQFILSSKKLLLSDSGFYLCAWSVLGDTEAFFGQGTRLTVV.

This clonotype was seen repeatedly, ten times or more. The J gene is TRBJ2-1, the V gene TRBV27; 8 bases map to TRBD2. The germline gives CDR1 MNHEY, CDR2 SMNVEV (reference sequence). V was pared by 5 bases and J by 4 bases, with 13 bases of the junction left unmatched. The CDR3 is made up of 17 amino acids. DNA of the CDR3: TGTGCCAGCAGTCCGGGGACTCGCGGGAGGATTTACAATGAGCAGTTCTTC. This gives the protein CASSPGTRGRIYNEQFF.

This clonotype came up many times. The V gene is TRBV2, the J gene TRBJ2-7, with TRBD2 matching 9 bases. The length of the CDR3 is 15 residues. The germline CDR1 and CDR2 sequences are SNHLY and FYNNEI. Trimming cost V 5 bases and J 3 bases; bases outside gene matches: 8. In DNA form, the CDR3 reads TGTGCCAGCAGTTTTAGCGGGGGAGGTGGCTACGAGCAGTACTTC. Protein sequence: CASSFSGGGGYEQYF.

This chain links TRBV28 with TRBJ2-2, with TRBD1 identical over 7 bases. The CDR3 spans 16 residues. V lost 6 bases and J lost 4; bases outside the gene matches: 11. Looked up from germline, CDR1 is MDHEN and CDR2 is SYDVKM. The CDR3 protein is CASSYPTGTGTGELFF. The DNA of the CDR3 is TGTGCCAGCAGCTATCCGACAGGGACGGGCACCGGGGAGCTGTTTTTT.

This clonotype turned up a few times. The chain carries TRBV29-1 and TRBJ2-3; TRBD2 matches at 7 bases. The trim removed 4 bases at V and 2 bases at J, leaving 9 bases unmatched. This CDR3 is built from 15 residues. Germline CDR1 reads SQVTM; CDR2 reads ANQGSEA. CDR3 region: CSVVGGSQYTDTQYF. The CDR3 coding sequence is TGCAGCGTTGTGGGGGGGAGCCAATACACAGATACGCAGTATTTT.